This T cell receptor (beta chain) was identified in a study of T cell responses to AZD1222 COVID-19 vaccine. This CDR3 is 13 amino acids long. Per germline, CDR1 MDHEN and CDR2 SYDVKM. Trimming cost V 5 bases and J 5 bases; bases outside gene matches: 2. Second-dose groups at about 4 or about 12 weeks were pooled. About this clone: What it binds is not known.

Sequencing was performed with immunoSEQ multiplex PCR; in TCRdb, only in-frame clones are kept and a portion is missing. The data hold tens of thousands of clones, with about four fifths observed a single time. General observations from the study: Recipients of AZD1222 seropositive at baseline numbered only 6 or 7. The sample set comprised mostly white British donors with more females, and clonal diversity was possibly underestimated.

This sequence originates from an adult who received the AZD1222 COVID-19 vaccine. This chain uses TRBV28 with TRBJ1-4; 7 bases are shared with TRBD1. Sequences were derived from peripheral blood, sampled 28 days after the second AZD1222 dose. CDR3 sequence reads: CASSLTGNEKLFF. The CDR3 DNA is TGTGCCAGCAGTCTGACAGGGAATGAAAAACTGTTTTTT.